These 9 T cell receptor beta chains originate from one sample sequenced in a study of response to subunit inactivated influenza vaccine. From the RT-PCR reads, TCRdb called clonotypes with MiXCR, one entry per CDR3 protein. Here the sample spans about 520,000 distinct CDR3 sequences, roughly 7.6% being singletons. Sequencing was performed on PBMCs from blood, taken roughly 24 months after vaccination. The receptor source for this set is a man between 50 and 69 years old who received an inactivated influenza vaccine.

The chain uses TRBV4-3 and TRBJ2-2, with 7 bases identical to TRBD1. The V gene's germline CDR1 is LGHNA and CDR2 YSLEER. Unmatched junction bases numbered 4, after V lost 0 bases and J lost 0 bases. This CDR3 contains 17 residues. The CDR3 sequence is CASSQEGGRANTGELFF. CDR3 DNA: TGCGCCAGCAGCCAAGAAGGGGGCAGGGCGAACACCGGGGAGCTGTTTTTT.

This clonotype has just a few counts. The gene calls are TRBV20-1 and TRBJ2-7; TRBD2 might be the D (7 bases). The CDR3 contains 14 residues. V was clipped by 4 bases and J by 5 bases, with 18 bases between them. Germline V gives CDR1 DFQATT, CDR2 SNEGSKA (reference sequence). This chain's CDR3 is CSAILGSGGHEQYF. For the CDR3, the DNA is TGCAGTGCTATCCTAGGGTCGGGGGGCCACGAGCAGTACTTC.

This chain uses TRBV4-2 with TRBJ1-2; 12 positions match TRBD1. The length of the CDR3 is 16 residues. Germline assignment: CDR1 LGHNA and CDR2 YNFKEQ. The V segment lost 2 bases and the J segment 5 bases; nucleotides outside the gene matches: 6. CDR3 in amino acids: CASSQTGQGAGYGYTF. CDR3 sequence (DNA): TGTGCCAGCAGCCAAACGGGACAGGGGGCTGGGTATGGCTACACCTTC.

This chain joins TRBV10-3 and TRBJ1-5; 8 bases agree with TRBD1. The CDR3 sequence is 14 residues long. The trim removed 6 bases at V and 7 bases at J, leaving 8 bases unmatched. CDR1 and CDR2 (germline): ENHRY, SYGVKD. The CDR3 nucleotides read TGTGCCATCAGACCGACAGGGGCAGGACAGCCCCAGCATTTT. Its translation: CAIRPTGAGQPQHF.

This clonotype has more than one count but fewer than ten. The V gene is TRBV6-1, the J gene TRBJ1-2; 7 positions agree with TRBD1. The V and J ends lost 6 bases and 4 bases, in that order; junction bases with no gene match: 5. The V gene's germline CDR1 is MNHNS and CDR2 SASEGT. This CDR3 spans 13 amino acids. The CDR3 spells CASRVTGSYGYTF. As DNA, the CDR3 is TGTGCCAGCAGAGTGACAGGGAGCTATGGCTACACCTTC.

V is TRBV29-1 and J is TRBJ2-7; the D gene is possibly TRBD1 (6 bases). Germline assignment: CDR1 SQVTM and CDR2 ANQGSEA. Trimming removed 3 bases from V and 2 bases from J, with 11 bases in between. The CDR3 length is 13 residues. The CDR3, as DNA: TGCAGCGTTGATGTTCAGGGGACCTACGAGCAGTACTTC. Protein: CSVDVQGTYEQYF.

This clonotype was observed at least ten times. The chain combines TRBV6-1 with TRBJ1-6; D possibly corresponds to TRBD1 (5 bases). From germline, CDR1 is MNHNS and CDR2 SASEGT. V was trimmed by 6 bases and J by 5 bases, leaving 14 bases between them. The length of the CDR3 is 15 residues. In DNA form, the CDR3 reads TGTGCCAGCAGAACCACCAGGGTGAATAATTCACCCCTCCACTTT. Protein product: CASRTTRVNNSPLHF.

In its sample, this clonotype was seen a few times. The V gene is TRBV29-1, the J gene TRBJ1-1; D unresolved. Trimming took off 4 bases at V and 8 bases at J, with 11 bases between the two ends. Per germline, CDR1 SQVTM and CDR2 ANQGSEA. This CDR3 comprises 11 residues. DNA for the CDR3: TGCAGCGTTGGGAGCGAGGTGGAAGCTTTCTTT. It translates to CSVGSEVEAFF.

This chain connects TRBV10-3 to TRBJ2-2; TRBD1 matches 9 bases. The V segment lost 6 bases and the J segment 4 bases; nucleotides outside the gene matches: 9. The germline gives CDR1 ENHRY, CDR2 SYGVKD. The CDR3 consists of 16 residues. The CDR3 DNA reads TGTGCCATCAGCCGTCCCGGGACAGGGCTCACCGGGGAGCTGTTTTTT. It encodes CAISRPGTGLTGELFF.